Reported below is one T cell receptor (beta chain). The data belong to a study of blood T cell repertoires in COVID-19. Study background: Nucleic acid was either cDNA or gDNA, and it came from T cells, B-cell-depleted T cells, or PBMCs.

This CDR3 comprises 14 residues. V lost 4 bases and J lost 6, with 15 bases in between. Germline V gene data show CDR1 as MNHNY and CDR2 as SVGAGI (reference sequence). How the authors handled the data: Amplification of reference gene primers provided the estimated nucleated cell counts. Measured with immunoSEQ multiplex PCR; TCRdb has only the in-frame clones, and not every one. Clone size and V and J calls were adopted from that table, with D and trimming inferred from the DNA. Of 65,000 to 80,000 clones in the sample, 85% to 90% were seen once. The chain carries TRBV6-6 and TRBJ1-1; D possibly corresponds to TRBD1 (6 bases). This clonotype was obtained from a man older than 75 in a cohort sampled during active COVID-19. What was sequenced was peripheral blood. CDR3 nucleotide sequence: TGTGCCAGCAGTTCGGGACACCAAAGGGCTGAAGCTTTCTTT. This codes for CASSSGHQRAEAFF.